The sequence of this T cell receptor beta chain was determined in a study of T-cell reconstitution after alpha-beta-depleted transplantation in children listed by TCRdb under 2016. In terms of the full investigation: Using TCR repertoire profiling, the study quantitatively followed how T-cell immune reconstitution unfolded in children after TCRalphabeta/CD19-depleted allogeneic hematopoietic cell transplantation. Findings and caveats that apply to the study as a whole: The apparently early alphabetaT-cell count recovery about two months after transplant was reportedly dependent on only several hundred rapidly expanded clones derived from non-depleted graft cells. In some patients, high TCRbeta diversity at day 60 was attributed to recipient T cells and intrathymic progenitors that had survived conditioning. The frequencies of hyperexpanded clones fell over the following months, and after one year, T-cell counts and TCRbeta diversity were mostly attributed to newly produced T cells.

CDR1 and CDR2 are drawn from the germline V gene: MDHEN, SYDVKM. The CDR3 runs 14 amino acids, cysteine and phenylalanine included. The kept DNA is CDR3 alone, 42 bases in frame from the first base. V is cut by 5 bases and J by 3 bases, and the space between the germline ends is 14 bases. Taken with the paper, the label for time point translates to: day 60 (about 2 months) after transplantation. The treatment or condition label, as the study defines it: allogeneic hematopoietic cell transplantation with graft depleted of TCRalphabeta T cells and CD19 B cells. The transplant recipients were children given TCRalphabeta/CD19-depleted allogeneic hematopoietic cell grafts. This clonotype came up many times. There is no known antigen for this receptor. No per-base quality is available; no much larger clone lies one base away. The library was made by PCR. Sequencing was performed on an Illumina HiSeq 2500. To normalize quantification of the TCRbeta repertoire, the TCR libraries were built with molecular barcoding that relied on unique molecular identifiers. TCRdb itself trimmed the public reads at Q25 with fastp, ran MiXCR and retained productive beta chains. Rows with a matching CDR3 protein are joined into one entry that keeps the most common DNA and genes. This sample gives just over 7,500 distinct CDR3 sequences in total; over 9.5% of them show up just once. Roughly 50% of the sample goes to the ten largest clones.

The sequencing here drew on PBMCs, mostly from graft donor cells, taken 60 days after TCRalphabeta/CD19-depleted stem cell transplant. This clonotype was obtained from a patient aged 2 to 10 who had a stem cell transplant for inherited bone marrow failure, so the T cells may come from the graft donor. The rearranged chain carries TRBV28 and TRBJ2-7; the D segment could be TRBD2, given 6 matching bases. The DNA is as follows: TGTGCCAGCAGTCCATGGGACTTCCACTACGAGCAGTACTTC. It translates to CASSPWDFHYEQYF.